The T cell receptor beta chain described here comes from a study of yellow fever vaccine responses in identical twins. Study results and limitations: It has been reported that, in twins, the vaccine T cell response seemed partly convergent and partly personalized.

One entry per CDR3 protein, called by TCRdb with MiXCR from the RT-PCR reads. Here the sample spans roughly 18,000 distinct CDR3 sequences, less than 70% being singletons. As to this clonotype: The target antigen is unknown.

CDR3 length: 13 residues. Germline V gene sequence: CDR1 DFQATT, CDR2 SNEGSKA (reference sequence). The V and J ends lost 3 bases and 1 base respectively, with 9 bases between them. This clonotype was obtained from a woman under 30 who received the yellow fever vaccine. This chain uses TRBV20-1 with TRBJ1-1; weak D call: TRBD1 (5 bases). Source: T cells from blood (PBMCs), unsorted or a sorted subset (not recorded which), taken before or after yellow fever vaccination (not recorded which). In DNA, the CDR3 is TGCAGTGCTAGTGGGGCGAAGAACACTGAAGCTTTCTTT. Amino acids: CSASGAKNTEAFF.